This T cell receptor beta chain derives from a study of a mutant IDH1 vaccine in newly diagnosed glioma. In the study overall: Vaccine administration was initiated 4-6 weeks following radiotherapy alone, or with temozolomide cycles. Study-wide results and caveats: Pseudoprogression appeared independent of alterations in top peripheral clonotypes.

As to time point: week 5, during vaccination. Each dose of the vaccine consisted of 300 ug of mutant IDH1 20-mer peptide, with topical imiquimod. Every donor had a new WHO grade 3 or 4 astrocytoma that was IDH1-mutant, with loss of nuclear ATRX. Clones were sequenced by immunoSEQ multiplex PCR, and TCRdb holds only the in-frame ones, with some missing. The sample has 50,000 or so clones, approximately 79% seen once; the top ten hold about 7%. Details on this clone: Its antigen is still unknown.

This clonotype was sampled from a woman in her fifties or sixties with glioma. Material: PBMCs, obtained from a glioma patient whose treatment included an IDH1 peptide vaccine.

CDR3 in DNA: TGTGCCAGCAGTGGGACCACGTACGAGCAGTACTTC. This sequence encodes CASSGTTYEQYF. The rearrangement joins TRBV6-1 to TRBJ2-7; D remains ambiguous. Germline lookup yields CDR1 MNHNS and CDR2 SASEGT. The CDR3 loop spans 12 amino acids. V lost 4 bases and J lost 4, with 8 bases in between.